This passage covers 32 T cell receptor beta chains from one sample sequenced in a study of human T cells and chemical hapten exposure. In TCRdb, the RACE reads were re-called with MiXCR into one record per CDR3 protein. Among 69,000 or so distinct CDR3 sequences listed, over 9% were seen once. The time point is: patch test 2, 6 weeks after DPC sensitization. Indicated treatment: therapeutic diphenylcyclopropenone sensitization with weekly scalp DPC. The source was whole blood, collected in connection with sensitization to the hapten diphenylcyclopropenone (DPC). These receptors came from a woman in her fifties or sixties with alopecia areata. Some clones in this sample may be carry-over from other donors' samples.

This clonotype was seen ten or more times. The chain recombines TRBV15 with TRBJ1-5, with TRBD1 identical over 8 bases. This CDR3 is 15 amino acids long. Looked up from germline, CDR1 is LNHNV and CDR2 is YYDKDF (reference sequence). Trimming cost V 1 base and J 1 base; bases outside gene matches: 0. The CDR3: CATSRGTGSNQPQHF. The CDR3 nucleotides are TGTGCCACCAGCAGAGGGACAGGGAGCAATCAGCCCCAGCATTTT.

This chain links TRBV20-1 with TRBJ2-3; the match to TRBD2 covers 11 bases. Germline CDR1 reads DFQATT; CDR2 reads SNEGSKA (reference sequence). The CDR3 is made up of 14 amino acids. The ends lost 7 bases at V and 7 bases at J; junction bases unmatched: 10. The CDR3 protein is CSVPTSGTPNTQYF. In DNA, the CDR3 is TGCAGTGTTCCGACTAGCGGGACCCCGAATACGCAGTATTTT.

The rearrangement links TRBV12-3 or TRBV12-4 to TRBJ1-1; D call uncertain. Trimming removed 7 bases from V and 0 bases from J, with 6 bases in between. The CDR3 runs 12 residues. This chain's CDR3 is CASTGLNTEAFF. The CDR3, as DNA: TGTGCCAGCACGGGGTTGAACACTGAAGCTTTCTTT.

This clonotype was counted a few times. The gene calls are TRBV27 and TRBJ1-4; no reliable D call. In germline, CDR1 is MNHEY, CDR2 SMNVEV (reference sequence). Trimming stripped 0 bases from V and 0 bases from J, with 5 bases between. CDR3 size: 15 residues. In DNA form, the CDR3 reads TGTGCCAGCAGTTTATCCCATGCAACTAATGAAAAACTGTTTTTT. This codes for CASSLSHATNEKLFF.

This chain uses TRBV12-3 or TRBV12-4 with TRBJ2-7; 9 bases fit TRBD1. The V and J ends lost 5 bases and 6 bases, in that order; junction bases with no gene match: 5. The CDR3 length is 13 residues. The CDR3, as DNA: TGTGCCAGCAGTCGCCTGACAGGGGGCGAGCAGTACTTC. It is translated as CASSRLTGGEQYF.

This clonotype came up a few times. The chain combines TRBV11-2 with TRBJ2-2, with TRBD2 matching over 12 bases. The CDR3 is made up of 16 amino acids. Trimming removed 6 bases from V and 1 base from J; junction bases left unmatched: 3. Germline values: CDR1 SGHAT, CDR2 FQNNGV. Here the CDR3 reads CASREGLAGNTGELFF. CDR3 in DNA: TGTGCCAGCAGGGAGGGACTAGCGGGGAACACCGGGGAGCTGTTTTTT.

CDR3: CASSSRQGAPMNTEAFF. The CDR3 DNA follows: TGTGCCAGCAGCTCAAGACAGGGGGCCCCTATGAACACTGAAGCTTTCTTT. The chain combines TRBV6-2 or TRBV6-3 with TRBJ1-1; 10 positions agree with TRBD1. The CDR3 contains 17 residues. V lost 6 bases and J lost 0; bases outside the gene matches: 10. Looked up from germline, CDR1 is MNHEY and CDR2 is SVGEGT.

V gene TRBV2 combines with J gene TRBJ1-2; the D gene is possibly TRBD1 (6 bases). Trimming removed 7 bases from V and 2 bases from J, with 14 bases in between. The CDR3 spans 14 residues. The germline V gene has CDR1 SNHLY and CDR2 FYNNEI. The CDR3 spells CASTTGTGNYGYTF. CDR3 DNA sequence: TGTGCCAGCACAACCGGAACAGGGAACTATGGCTACACCTTC. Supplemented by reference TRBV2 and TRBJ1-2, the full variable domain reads EPEVTQTPSHQVTQMGQEVILRCVPISNHLYFYWYRQILGQKVEFLVSFYNNEISEKSEIFDDQFSVERPDGSNFTLKIRSTKLEDSAMYFCASTTGTGNYGYTFGSGTRLTVV.

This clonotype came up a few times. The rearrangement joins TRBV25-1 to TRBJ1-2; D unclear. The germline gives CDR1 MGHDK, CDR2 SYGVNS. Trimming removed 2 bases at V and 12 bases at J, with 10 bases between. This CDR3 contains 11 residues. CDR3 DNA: TGTGCCAGCAGTGAAGGGTACGGCCACACCTTC. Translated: CASSEGYGHTF.

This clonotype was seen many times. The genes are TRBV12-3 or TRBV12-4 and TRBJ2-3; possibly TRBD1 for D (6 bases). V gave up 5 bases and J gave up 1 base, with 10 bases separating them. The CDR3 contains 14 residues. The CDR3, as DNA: TGTGCCAGCAGTCTCGGACAGCGCACAGATACGCAGTATTTT. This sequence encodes CASSLGQRTDTQYF.

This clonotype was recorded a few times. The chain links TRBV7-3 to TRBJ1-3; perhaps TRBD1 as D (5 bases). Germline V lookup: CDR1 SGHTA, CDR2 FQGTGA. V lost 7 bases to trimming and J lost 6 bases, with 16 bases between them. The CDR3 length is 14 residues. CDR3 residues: CASTPPRGENTIYF. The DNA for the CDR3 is TGTGCCAGCACCCCTCCCCGGGGGGAAAACACCATATATTTT.

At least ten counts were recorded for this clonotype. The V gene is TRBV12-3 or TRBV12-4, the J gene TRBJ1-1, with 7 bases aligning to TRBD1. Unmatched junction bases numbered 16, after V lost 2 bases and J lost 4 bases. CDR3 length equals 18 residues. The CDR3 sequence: CASSLRQGIPLTITEAFF. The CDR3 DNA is TGTGCCAGCAGTTTACGACAGGGAATTCCCTTGACGATCACTGAAGCTTTCTTT.

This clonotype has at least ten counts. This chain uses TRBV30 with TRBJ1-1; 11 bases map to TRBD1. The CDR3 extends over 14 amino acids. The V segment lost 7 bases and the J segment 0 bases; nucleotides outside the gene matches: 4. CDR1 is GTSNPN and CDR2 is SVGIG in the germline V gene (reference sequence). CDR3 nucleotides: TGTGCCTCCGGGACAGGGGGAATGAACACTGAAGCTTTCTTT. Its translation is CASGTGGMNTEAFF.

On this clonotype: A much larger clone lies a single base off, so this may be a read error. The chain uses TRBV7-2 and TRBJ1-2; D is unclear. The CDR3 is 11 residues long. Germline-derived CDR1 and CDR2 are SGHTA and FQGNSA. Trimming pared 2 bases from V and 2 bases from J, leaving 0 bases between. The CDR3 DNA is TGTGCCAGCAGCTTAAACTATGGCTACACCTTC. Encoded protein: CASSLNYGYTF.

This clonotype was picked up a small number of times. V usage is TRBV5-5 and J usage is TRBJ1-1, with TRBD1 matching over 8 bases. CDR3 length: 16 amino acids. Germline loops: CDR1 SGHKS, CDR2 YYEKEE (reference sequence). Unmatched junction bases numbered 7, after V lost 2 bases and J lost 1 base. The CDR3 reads CASSLYHGTGNTEAFF. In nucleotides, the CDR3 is TGTGCCAGCAGCTTATATCATGGGACAGGGAACACTGAAGCTTTCTTT.

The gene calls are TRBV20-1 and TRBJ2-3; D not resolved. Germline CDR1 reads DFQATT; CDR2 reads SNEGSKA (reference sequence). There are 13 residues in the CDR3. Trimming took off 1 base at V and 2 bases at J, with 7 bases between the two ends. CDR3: CSARVPNTDTQYF. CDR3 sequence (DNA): TGCAGTGCTAGAGTCCCAAACACAGATACGCAGTATTTT.

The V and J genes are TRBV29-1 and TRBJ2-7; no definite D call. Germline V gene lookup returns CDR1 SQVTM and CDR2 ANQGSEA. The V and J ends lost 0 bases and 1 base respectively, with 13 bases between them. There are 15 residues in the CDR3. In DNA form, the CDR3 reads TGCAGCGTTGAAGATCCGGCAAGAGGATCCTACGAGCAGTACTTC. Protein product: CSVEDPARGSYEQYF.

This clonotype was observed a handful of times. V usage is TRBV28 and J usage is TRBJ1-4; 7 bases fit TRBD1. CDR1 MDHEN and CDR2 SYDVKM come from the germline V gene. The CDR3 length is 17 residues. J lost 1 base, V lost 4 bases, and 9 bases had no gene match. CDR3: CASSWGPTGVTNEKLFF. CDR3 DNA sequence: TGTGCCAGCAGTTGGGGGCCTACAGGGGTAACTAATGAAAAACTGTTTTTT.

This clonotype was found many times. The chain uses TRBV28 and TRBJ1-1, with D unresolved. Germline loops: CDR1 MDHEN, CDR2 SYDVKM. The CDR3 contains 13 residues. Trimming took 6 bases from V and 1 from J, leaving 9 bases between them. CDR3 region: CASRATGNTEAFF. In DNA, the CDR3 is TGTGCCAGCAGGGCTACGGGGAACACTGAAGCTTTCTTT.

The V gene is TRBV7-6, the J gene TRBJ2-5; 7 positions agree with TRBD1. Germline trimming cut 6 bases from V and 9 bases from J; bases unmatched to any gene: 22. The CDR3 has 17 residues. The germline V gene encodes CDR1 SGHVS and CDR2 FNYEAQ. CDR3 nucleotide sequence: TGTGCCAGCAGTCCCCCGGGACAGTTCCTCCAAGAGATGGCCCAGTACTTC. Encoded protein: CASSPPGQFLQEMAQYF.

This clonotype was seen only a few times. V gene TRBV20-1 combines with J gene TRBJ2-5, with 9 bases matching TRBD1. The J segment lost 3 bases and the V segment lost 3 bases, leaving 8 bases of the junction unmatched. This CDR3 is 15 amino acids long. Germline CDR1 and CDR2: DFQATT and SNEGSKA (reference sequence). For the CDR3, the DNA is TGCAGTGCTAGCCGACCGGGACAGGGTGAAGAGACCCAGTACTTC. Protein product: CSASRPGQGEETQYF.

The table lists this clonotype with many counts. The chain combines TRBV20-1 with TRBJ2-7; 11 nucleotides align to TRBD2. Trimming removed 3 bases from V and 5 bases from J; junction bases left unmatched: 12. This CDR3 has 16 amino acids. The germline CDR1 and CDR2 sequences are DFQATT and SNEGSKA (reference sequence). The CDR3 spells CSASSLAGGVGHEQYF. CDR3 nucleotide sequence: TGCAGTGCTAGTAGTCTAGCGGGAGGAGTAGGCCACGAGCAGTACTTC.

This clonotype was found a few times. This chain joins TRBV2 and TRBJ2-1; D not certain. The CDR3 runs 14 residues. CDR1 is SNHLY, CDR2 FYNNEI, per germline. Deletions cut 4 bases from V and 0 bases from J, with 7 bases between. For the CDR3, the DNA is TGTGCCAGCAGTGGGTCTATCTCCTACAATGAGCAGTTCTTC. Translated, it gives CASSGSISYNEQFF.

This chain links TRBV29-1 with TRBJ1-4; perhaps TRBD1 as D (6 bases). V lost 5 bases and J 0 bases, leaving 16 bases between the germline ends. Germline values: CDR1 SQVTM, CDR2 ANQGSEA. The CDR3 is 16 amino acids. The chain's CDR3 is CSVSPGAPATNEKLFF. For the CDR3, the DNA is TGCAGCGTTTCGCCGGGGGCTCCCGCAACTAATGAAAAACTGTTTTTT.

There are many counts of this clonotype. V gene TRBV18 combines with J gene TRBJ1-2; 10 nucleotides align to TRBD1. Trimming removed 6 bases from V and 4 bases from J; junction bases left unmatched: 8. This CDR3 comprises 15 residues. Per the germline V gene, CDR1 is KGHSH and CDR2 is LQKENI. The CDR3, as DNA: TGTGCCAGCTCGTCCGACAGGGGGCGCGTCTATGGCTACACCTTC. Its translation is CASSSDRGRVYGYTF.

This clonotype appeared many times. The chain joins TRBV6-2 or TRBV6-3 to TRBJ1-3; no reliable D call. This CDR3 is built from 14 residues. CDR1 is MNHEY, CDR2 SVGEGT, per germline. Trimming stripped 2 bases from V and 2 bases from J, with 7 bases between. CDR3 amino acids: CASSYGAPGNTIYF. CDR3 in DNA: TGTGCCAGCAGTTACGGAGCCCCTGGAAACACCATATATTTT.

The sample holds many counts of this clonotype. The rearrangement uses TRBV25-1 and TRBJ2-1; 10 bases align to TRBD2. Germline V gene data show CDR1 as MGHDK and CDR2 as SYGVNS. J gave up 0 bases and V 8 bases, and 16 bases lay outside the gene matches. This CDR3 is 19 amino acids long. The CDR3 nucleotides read TGTGCCAGCGAAATTACCGGGACTAGCGTAAAGAGCTCCTACAATGAGCAGTTCTTC. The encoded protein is CASEITGTSVKSSYNEQFF.

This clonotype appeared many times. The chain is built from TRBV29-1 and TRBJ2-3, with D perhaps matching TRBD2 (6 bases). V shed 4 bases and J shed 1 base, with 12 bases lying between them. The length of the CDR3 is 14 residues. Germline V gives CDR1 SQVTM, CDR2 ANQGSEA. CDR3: CSVGRREGTDTQYF. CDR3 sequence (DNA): TGCAGCGTTGGGAGGAGGGAAGGCACAGATACGCAGTATTTT.

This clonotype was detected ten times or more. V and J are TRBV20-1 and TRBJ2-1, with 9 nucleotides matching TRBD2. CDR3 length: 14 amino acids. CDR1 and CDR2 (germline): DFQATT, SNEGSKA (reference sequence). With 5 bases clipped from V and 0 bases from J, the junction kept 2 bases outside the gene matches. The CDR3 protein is CSAQREASYNEQFF. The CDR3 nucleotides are TGCAGTGCTCAGCGGGAGGCCTCCTACAATGAGCAGTTCTTC.

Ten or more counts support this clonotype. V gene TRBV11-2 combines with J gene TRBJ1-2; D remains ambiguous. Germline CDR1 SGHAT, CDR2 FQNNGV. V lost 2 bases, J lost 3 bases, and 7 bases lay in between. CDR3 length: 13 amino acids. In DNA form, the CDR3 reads TGTGCCAGCAGCTTATCTCGGGACTATGGCTACACCTTC. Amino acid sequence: CASSLSRDYGYTF.

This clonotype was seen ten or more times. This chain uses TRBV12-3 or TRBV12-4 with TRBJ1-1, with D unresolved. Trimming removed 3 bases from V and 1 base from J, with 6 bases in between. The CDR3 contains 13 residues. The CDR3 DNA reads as TGTGCCAGCAGTTTTGCAGGGAACACTGAAGCTTTCTTT. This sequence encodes CASSFAGNTEAFF.

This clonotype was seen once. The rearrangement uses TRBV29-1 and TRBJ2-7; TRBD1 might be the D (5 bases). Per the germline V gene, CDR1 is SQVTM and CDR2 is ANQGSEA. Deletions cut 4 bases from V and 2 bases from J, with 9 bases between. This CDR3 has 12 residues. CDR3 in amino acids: CSVVTGPYEQYF. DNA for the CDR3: TGCAGCGTTGTAACAGGCCCCTACGAGCAGTACTTC.